Sequencing of this T cell receptor (beta chain) was carried out in a study of blood T cell repertoires in COVID-19. In the study overall: Whether acute or convalescent, the COVID-19 samples came from the United States, Italy and Spain. From T cells, B-cell-depleted T cells, or PBMCs came the material, which was cDNA or gDNA.

The V end lost 5 bases, the J end lost 2 bases, and 32 bases lay between the germline ends. Germline loops: CDR1 SGHDN, CDR2 FVKESK. This CDR3 contains 21 residues. Study processing details: Nucleated cell number was recorded as an estimate derived from reference gene primer amplification. Profiling relied on immunoSEQ multiplex PCR, and the TCRdb table lists in-frame clones only, not all of them. V and J calls plus clone size are reproduced from that table; the DNA served to infer D and trimming. The sample lists 200,000 to 300,000 clones, around 84% occurring once. Sample: peripheral blood. This TCR came from a man aged 55 to 70 with acute or convalescent COVID-19. The chain recombines TRBV14 with TRBJ2-3; D possibly corresponds to TRBD1 (8 bases). The CDR3 loop is CASSYYPGQVNRDYPTDTQYF. The CDR3 bases are TGTGCCAGCAGCTATTATCCGGGACAGGTTAACCGGGACTACCCCACAGATACGCAGTATTTT.